The clone carrying this TCR beta chain was recorded a few times. This sample was taken from a study of shared clonotypes between healthy human individuals. The V end lost 8 bases, the J end lost 2 bases, and 10 bases lay between the germline ends. Germline assignment: CDR1 MDHEN and CDR2 SYDVKM. The CDR3 is 13 amino acids. The assay was carried out at the deep level. In replicate PCRs of sorted subsets, roughly 200 ng DNA, approximately 30,000 T cell genomes, was used. Some clones are missing from TCRdb's copy, which holds only in-frame ones; the method was immunoSEQ multiplex PCR. The repertoire includes around 1.9 million clones, 93% of them detected once, and 1.5% to 2% sits in the top ten. Naivety among CD8 cells was defined by CD45RO negativity and positive CCR7 selection, thereby excluding terminally differentiated effector memory CD45RA+ cells.

The gene calls are TRBV28 and TRBJ1-5; no definite D call. Material for sequencing was naive CD8+ T cells from PBMCs. The clonotype was recovered from a man aged 18 to 29 in good health. Some clones in this sample may be carry-over from other donors' samples. The CDR3 here is CASEARGNQPQHF. The DNA of the CDR3 is TGTGCCAGCGAGGCCCGAGGCAATCAGCCCCAGCATTTT. The whole variable domain, remainder taken from reference TRBV28 and TRBJ1-5, is DVKVTQSSRYLVKRTGEKVFLECVQDMDHENMFWYRQDPGLGLRLIYFSYDVKMKEKGDIPEGYSVSREKKERFSLILESASTNQTSMYLCASEARGNQPQHFGDGTRLSIL.